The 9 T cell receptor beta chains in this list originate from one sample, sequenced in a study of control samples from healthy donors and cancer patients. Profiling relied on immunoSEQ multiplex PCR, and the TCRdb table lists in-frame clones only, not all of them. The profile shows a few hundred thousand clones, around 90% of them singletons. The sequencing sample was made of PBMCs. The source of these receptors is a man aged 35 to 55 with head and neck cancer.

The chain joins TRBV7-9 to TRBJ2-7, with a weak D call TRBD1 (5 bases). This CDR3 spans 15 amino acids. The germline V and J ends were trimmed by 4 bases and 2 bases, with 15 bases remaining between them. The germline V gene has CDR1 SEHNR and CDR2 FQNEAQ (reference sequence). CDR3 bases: TGTGCCAGCAGCTCATCCGACCAGGGAACCTACGAGCAGTACTTC. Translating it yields CASSSSDQGTYEQYF. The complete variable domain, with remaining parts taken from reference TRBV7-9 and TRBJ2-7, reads DTGVSQNPRHKITKRGQNVTFRCDPISEHNRLYWYRQTLGQGPEFLTYFQNEAQLEKSRLLSDRFSAERPKGSFSTLEIQRTEQGDSAMYLCASSSSDQGTYEQYFGPGTRLTVT.

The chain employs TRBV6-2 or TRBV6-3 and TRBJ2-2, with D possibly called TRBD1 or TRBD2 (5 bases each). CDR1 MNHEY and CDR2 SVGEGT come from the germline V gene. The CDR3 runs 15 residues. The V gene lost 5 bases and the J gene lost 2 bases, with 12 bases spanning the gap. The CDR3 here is CASSTGTVNTGELFF. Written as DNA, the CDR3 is TGTGCCAGCAGTACCGGGACGGTCAACACCGGGGAGCTGTTTTTT.

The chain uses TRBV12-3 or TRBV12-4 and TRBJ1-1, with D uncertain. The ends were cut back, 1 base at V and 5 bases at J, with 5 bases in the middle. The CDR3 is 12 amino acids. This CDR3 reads CASSLGPTEAFF. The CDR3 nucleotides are TGTGCCAGCAGTTTAGGGCCTACTGAAGCTTTCTTT.

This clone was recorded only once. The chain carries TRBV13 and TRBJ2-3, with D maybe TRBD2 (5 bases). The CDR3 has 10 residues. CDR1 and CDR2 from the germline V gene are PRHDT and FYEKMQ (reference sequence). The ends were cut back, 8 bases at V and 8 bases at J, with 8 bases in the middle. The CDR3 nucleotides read TGTGCCAGCTCAGGAGGTACGCAGTATTTT. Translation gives CASSGGTQYF.

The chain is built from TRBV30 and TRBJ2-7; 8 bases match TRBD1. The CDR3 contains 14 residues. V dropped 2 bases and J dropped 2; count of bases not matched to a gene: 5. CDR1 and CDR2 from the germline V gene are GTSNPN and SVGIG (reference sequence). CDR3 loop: CAWSPTGATYEQYF. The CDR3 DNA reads TGTGCCTGGAGTCCGACAGGGGCTACCTACGAGCAGTACTTC.

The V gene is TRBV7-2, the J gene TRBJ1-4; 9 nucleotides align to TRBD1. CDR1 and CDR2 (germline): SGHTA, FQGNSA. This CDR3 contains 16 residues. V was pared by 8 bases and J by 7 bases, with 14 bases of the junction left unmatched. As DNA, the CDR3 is TGTGCCAGCGCAGGGCCCAACAACAGGGGGCGTGAAAAACTGTTTTTT. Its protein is CASAGPNNRGREKLFF.

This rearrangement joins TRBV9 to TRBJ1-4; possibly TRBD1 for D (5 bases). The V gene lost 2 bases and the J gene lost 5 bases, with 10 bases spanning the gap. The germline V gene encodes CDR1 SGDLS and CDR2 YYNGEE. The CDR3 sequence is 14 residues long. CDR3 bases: TGTGCCAGCAGCGTGAGACAGTCGAATGAAAAACTGTTTTTT. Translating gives CASSVRQSNEKLFF.

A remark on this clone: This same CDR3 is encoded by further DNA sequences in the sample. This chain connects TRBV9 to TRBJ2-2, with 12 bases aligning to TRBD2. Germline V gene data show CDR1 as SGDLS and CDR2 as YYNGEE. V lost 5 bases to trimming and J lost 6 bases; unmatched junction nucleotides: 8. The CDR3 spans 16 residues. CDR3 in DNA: TGTGCCAGCAGTCGAGCTAGCGGGAGGGTTCCCGGGGAGCTGTTTTTT. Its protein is CASSRASGRVPGELFF.

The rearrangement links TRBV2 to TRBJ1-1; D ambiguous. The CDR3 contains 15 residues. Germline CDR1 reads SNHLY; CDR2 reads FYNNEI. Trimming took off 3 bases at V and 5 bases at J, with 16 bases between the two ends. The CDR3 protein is CASSEGLGPGTEAFF. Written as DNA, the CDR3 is TGTGCCAGCAGTGAGGGGTTAGGTCCGGGAACTGAAGCTTTCTTT.